This T cell receptor (beta chain) was documented in a study of CXCR3-negative and CXCR3-positive naive CD8 T cells. Germline V CDR1 and CDR2: LNHNV, YYDKDF (reference sequence). The CDR3 covers 14 residues. The libraries of TRB cDNA were constructed through 5' RACE using UMI labels. TCRdb reprocessed the 5' RACE reads and stores each CDR3 protein as one record, lacking DNA. The table lists about 40,000 distinct CDR3 sequences. Comments on this clonotype: The antigen is unknown.

Study observations and caveats: Relative to memory CD8+ cells, whose diversity was much lower, both naive subsets had comparably high diversity. With surface CD5 comparable between naive subsets, TCR strength was estimated using properties derived from the TRB CDR3.

The chain recombines TRBV15 with TRBJ2-7; the D gene TCRdb calls, TRBD2, cannot be checked with no DNA. The sequence was collected from a human donor in good health. Some clones in this sample may be carry-over from other donors' samples. What was sequenced was memory CD8+ T cells from blood. The CDR3 loop reads CATSTRVGRYEQYF. The variable domain in full, with the rest retrieved from reference TRBV15 and TRBJ2-7, is DAMVIQNPRYQVTQFGKPVTLSCSQTLNHNVMYWYQQKSSQAPKLLFHYYDKDFNNEADTPDNFQSRRPNTSFCFLDIRSPGLGDTAMYLCATSTRVGRYEQYFGPGTRLTVT.